What follows describes a single T cell receptor beta chain. In TCRdb, the RT-PCR reads were re-called with MiXCR into one record per CDR3 protein. Of approximately 720,000 distinct CDR3 sequences in the sample, over 12% were seen once. Trimming took off 0 bases at V and 6 bases at J, with 8 bases between the two ends. The germline CDR1 and CDR2 sequences are MNHEY and SVGEGT. The CDR3 contains 14 residues. The source is a female donor in good health, serving as a healthy control. J is TRBJ2-2 and V is TRBV6-2 or TRBV6-3; D gene ambiguous. The sample was memory CD4+ T cells from blood. In nucleotides, the CDR3 is TGTGCCAGCAGTTACTCTCCTAGTCCCGGGGAGCTGTTTTTT. This sequence encodes CASSYSPSPGELFF.